This T cell receptor (beta chain) was captured by sequencing in a study of blood T cell repertoires in COVID-19. Method: immunoSEQ multiplex PCR; TCRdb's copy keeps in-frame clones and lacks some. The data contain some 62,000 clones, roughly 75% of them seen just once; the ten biggest clones take up approximately 15%. Germline CDR1 is SGHRS and CDR2 is YFSETQ. The CDR3 spans 15 residues. V lost 4 bases, J lost 0 bases, and 13 bases lay in between. The V call is TRBV5-1, the J call TRBJ1-2; D is unclear. Material for sequencing was peripheral blood. The receptor was isolated from a man in his fifties or sixties with COVID-19, enrolled during active disease. The CDR3 coding sequence is TGCGCCAGCAGCCCGCCGTCGGGTTCTAACTATGGCTACACCTTC. Protein product: CASSPPSGSNYGYTF.